The clone carrying this T cell receptor beta chain was picked up many times. The data stem from a study of blood T cells in healthy people across ages. Germline V gene data show CDR1 as MNHEY and CDR2 as SVGEGT. V shed 2 bases, J shed 2 bases, and the junction held 11 bases outside the gene matches. This CDR3 spans 18 amino acids. A second PCR of 7 to 11 cycles used a sample-barcoded 5' primer and a J-beta primer mix. TCRdb called the 5' RACE reads again in MiXCR, with one record for every CDR3 protein. There are 870,000 or so distinct CDR3 sequences in the sample; less than 35% occur only once, and 15% to 20% lies in the top ten. No fewer than 7 million PBMCs went into each sample.

The chain has TRBV6-2 or TRBV6-3 and TRBJ2-3; 9 bases match TRBD1. The clonotype originates from a woman aged 80 or older in good health. The specimen sequenced was blood. DNA for the CDR3: TGTGCCAGCAGTTACAGAGGATGGGGACAGGGACACACAGATACGCAGTATTTT. Translated, it gives CASSYRGWGQGHTDTQYF.